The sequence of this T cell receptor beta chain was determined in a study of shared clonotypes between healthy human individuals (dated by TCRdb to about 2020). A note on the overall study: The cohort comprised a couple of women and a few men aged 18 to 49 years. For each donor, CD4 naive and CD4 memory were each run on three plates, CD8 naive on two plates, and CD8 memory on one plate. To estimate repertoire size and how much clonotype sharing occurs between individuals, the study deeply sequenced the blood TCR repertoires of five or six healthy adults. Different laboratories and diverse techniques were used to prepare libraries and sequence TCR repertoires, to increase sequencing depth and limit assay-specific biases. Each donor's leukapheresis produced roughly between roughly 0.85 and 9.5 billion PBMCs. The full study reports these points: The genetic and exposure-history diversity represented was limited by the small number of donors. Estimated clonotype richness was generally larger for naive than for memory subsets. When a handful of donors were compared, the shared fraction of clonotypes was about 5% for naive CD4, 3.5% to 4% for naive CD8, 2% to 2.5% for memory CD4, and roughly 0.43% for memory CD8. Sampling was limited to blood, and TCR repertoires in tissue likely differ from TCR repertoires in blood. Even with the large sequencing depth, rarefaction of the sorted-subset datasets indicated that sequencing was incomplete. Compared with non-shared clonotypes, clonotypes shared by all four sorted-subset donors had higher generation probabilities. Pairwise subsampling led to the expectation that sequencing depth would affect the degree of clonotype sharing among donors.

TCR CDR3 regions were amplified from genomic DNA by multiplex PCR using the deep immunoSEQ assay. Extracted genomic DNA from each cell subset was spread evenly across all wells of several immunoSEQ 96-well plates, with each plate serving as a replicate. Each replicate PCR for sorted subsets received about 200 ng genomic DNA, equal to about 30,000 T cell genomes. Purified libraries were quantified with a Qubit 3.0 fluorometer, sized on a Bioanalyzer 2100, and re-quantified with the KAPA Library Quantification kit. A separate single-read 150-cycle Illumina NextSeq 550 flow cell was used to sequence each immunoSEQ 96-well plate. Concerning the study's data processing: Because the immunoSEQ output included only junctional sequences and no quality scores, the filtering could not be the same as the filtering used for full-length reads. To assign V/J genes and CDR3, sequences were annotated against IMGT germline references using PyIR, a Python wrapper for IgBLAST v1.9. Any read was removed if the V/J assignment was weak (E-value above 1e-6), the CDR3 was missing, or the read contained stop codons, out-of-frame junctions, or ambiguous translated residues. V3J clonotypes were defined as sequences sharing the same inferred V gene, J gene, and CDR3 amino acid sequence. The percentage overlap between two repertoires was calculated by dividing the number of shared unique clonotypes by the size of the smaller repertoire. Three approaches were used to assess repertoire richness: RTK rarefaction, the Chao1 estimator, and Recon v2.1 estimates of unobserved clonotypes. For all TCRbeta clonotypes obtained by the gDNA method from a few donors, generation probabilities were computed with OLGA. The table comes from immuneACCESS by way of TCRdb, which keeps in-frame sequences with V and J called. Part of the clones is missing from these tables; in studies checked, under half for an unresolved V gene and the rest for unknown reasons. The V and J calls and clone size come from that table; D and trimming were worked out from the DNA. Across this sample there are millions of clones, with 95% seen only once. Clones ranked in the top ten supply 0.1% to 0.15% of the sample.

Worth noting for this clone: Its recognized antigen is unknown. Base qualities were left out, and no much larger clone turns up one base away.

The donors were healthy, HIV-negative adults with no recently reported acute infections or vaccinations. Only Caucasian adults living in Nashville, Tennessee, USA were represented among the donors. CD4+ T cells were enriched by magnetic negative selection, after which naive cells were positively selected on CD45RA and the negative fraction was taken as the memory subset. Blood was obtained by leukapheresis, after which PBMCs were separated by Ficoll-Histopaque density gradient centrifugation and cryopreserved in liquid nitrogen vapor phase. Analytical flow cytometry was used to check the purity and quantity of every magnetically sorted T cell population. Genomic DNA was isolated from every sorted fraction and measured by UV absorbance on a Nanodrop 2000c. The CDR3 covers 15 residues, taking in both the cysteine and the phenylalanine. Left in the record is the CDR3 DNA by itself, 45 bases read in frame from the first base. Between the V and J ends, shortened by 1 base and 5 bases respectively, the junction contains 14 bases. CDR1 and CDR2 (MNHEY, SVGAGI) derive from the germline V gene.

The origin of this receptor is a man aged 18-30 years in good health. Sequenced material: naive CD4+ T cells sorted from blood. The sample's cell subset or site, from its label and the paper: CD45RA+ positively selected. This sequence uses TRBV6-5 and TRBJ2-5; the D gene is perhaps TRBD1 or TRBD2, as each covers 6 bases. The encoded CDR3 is CASSYLGAGSETQYF. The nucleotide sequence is TGTGCCAGCAGTTACTTGGGGGCGGGGAGCGAGACCCAGTACTTC.